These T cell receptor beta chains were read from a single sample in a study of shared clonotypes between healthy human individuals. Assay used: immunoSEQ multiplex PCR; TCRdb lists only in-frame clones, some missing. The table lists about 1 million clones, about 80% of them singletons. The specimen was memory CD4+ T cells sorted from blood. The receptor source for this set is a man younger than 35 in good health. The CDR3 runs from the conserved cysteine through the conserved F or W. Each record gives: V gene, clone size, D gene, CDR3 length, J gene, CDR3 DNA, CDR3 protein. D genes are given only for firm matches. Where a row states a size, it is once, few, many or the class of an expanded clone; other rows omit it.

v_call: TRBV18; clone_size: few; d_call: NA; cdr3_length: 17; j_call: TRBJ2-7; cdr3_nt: TGTGCCAGCTCACCATACCTGGAACAGGGCTCCTCCTACGAGCAGTACTTC; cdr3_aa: CASSPYLEQGSSYEQYF
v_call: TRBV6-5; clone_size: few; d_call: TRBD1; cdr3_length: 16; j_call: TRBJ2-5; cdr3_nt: TGTGCCAGCAGTTACGCCCCTGAGGGGGCGAGGGAGACCCAGTACTTC; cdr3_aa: CASSYAPEGARETQYF
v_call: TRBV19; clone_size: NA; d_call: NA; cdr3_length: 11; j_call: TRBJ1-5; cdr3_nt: TGTGCCAGTAGTAACAATCAGCCCCAGCATTTT; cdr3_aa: CASSNNQPQHF
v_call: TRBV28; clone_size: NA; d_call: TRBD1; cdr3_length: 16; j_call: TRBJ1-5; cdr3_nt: TGTGCCAGCAGTTTTAAACAGGGGGTGAACAATCAGCCCCAGCATTTT; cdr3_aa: CASSFKQGVNNQPQHF
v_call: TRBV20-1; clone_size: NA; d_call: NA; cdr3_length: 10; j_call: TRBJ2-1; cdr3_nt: TGCAGTGCGACCGGGACTCTCCAGTTCTTC; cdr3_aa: CSATGTLQFF
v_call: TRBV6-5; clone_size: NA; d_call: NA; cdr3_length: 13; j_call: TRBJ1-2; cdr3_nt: TGTGCCAGCCAACCACAGGGAGCGAGTGGCTACACCTTC; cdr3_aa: CASQPQGASGYTF
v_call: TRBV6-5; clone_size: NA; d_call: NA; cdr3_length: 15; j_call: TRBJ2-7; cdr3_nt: TGTGCCAGCAGTTACGGTGATAGGGTCTCTGGCGAGCAGTACTTC; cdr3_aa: CASSYGDRVSGEQYF
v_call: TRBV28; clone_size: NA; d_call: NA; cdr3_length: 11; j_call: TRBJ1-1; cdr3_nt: TGTGCCAGCAACACCTGGTACGAAGCTTTCTTT; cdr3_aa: CASNTWYEAFF
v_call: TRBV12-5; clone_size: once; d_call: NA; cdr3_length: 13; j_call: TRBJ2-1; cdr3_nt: TGTGCTAGTGGTTTCGGGGACTTCTATGAGCAGTTCTTC; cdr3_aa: CASGFGDFYEQFF
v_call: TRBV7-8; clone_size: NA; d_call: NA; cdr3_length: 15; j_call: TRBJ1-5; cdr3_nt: TGTGCCAGCAGCTCCATTGCGGGTTCCAATCAGCCCCAGCATTTT; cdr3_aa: CASSSIAGSNQPQHF
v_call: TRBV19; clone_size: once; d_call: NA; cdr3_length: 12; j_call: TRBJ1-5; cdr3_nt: TGTGCCACCGAGGAAGGGGGTCAGCCCCAGCATTTT; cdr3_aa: CATEEGGQPQHF
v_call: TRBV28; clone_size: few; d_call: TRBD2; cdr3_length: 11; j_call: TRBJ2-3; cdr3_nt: TGTGCCAGCACGCCGGGGGGTACGCAGTATTTT; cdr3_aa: CASTPGGTQYF
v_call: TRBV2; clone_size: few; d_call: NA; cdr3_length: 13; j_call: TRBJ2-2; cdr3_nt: TGTGCCAGCACGCCGGAGAGGGACGGGGAGCTGTTTTTT; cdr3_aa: CASTPERDGELFF
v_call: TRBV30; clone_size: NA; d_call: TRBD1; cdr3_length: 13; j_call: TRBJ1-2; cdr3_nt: TGTGCCTGGCAACAGGGGCGCAACTATGGCTACACCTTC; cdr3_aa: CAWQQGRNYGYTF
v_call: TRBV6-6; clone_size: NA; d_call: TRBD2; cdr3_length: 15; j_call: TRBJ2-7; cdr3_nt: TGTGCCAGCACTCCGACCGGGACTAGCGGGAGCGAGCAGTACTTC; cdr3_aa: CASTPTGTSGSEQYF